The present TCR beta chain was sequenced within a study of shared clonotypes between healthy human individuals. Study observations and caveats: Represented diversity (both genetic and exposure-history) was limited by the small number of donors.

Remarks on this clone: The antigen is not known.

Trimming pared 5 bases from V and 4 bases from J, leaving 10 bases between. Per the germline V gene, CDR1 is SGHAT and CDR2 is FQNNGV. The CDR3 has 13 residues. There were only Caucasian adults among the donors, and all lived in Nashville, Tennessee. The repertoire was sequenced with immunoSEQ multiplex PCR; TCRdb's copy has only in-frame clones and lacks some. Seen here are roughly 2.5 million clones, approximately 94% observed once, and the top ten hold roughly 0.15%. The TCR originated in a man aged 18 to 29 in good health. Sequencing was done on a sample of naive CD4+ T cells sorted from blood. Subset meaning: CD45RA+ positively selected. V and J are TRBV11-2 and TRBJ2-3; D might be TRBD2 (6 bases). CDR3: CASSRGEADTQYF. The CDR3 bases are TGTGCCAGCAGCCGAGGGGAGGCAGATACGCAGTATTTT. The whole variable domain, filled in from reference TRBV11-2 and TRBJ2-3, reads EAGVAQSPRYKIIEKRQSVAFWCNPISGHATLYWYQQILGQGPKLLIQFQNNGVVDDSQLPKDRFSAERLKGVDSTLKIQPAKLEDSAVYLCASSRGEADTQYFGPGTRLTVL.